This is a list of T cell receptor beta chains from one sample in a study of T-cell memory formation after mild COVID-19. TCRdb reprocessed the 5' RACE reads with MiXCR, giving one entry per CDR3 protein. The sample has over 50,000 distinct CDR3 sequences; approximately 9.1% are singletons. Material for sequencing was PBMCs or a T cell subset sorted from them (not recorded which). The receptor source for this set is an adult woman who had mild COVID-19 (a few samples of this study predate the infection). Cell type and time point are not known. Each CDR3 is given with its conserved first and last residue. Each record gives: J gene, clone size, V gene, D gene, CDR3 DNA, CDR3 protein. A D gene is named only where the DNA matches it firmly. For some rows the clone size is stated as once, few or many, or as a class when expanded; others skip it.

J gene: TRBJ2-5; clone size: many; V gene: TRBV18; D gene: TRBD1; CDR3 DNA: TGTGCCAGCTCACCCGCTCGGGACAGTGAAGAGACCCAGTACTTC; CDR3 protein: CASSPARDSEETQYF
J gene: TRBJ2-1; clone size: NA; V gene: TRBV6-6; D gene: TRBD1; CDR3 DNA: TGTGCCAGCAGTCCCATGGACAGGGGGCTATACAATGAGCAGTTCTTC; CDR3 protein: CASSPMDRGLYNEQFF
J gene: TRBJ2-6; clone size: few; V gene: TRBV25-1; D gene: NA; CDR3 DNA: TGTGCCAGCAGTTCCCGGAGTAGCGGAGATGGGGAGGCCAACGTCCTGACTTTC; CDR3 protein: CASSSRSSGDGEANVLTF
J gene: TRBJ2-7; clone size: few; V gene: TRBV11-2; D gene: NA; CDR3 DNA: TGTGCCAGCAGCCGACCGACAGTCTCCTACGAGCAGTACTTC; CDR3 protein: CASSRPTVSYEQYF
J gene: TRBJ1-1; clone size: many; V gene: TRBV5-1; D gene: NA; CDR3 DNA: TGCGCCAGCAGCTTGGGGGACCTGAACACTGAAGCTTTCTTT; CDR3 protein: CASSLGDLNTEAFF
J gene: TRBJ2-2; clone size: NA; V gene: TRBV30; D gene: TRBD2; CDR3 DNA: TGTGCCTGGAGTCCAGGACTAGCATCGAACACCGGGGAGATGTTTTTT; CDR3 protein: CAWSPGLASNTGEMFF
J gene: TRBJ2-3; clone size: NA; V gene: TRBV3-1; D gene: NA; CDR3 DNA: TGTGCCAGCAGCCAAGAAGGGAGGGGGGTTCTCACGCAGTATTTT; CDR3 protein: CASSQEGRGVLTQYF
J gene: TRBJ1-2; clone size: few; V gene: TRBV7-9; D gene: NA; CDR3 DNA: TGTGCCAGCAGCGTTCCTAGCAGAAACTATGGCTACACCTTC; CDR3 protein: CASSVPSRNYGYTF
J gene: TRBJ2-2; clone size: NA; V gene: TRBV24-1; D gene: NA; CDR3 DNA: TGTGCCACCAGTGTAGGGGGTACCGGGGAGCTGTTTTTT; CDR3 protein: CATSVGGTGELFF
J gene: TRBJ1-1; clone size: NA; V gene: TRBV30; D gene: NA; CDR3 DNA: TGTGCCTGGAGGGGGGTGAAAACTGAAGCTTTCTTT; CDR3 protein: CAWRGVKTEAFF
J gene: TRBJ1-6; clone size: few; V gene: TRBV12-3/TRBV12-4; D gene: NA; CDR3 DNA: TGTGCCAGCAGCCGAGGCCCACTTCAAGATCGTTCACCCCTCCACTTT; CDR3 protein: CASSRGPLQDRSPLHF
J gene: TRBJ2-2; clone size: few; V gene: TRBV18; D gene: NA; CDR3 DNA: TGTGCCAGCTCGGTGGGGACGAACACCGGGGAGCTGTTTTTT; CDR3 protein: CASSVGTNTGELFF
J gene: TRBJ2-1; clone size: medium-sized; V gene: TRBV5-1; D gene: TRBD1; CDR3 DNA: TGCGCCAGCAGCTTGTCCCGGGACAGGGGGCTCGATGAGCAGTTCTTC; CDR3 protein: CASSLSRDRGLDEQFF
J gene: TRBJ2-7; clone size: few; V gene: TRBV7-9; D gene: TRBD1; CDR3 DNA: TGTGCCAGCAGCCAAACAGGGGGCTACGAGCAGTACTTC; CDR3 protein: CASSQTGGYEQYF
J gene: TRBJ1-3; clone size: few; V gene: TRBV5-5; D gene: TRBD1; CDR3 DNA: TGTGCCAGCAGCCCACGGGACAGCTCTCTAGGTCACACCATATATTTT; CDR3 protein: CASSPRDSSLGHTIYF
J gene: TRBJ1-1; clone size: NA; V gene: TRBV2; D gene: TRBD1; CDR3 DNA: TGTGCCAGCAGTGGAGGACAGGGGTACGGGAACACTGAAGCTTTCTTT; CDR3 protein: CASSGGQGYGNTEAFF
J gene: TRBJ2-7; clone size: few; V gene: TRBV7-9; D gene: NA; CDR3 DNA: TGTGCCAGCAGCCAATGGCCCCCGTGGGAAGAGGCCTACGAGCAGTACTTC; CDR3 protein: CASSQWPPWEEAYEQYF
J gene: TRBJ2-3; clone size: medium-sized; V gene: TRBV2; D gene: NA; CDR3 DNA: TGTGCCAGCCTCCGAACACCCTCCGGAGATACGCAGTATTTT; CDR3 protein: CASLRTPSGDTQYF
J gene: TRBJ2-1; clone size: many; V gene: TRBV29-1; D gene: NA; CDR3 DNA: TGCAGCGTTGGCAGGGACCTTAGCTACAATGAGCAGTTCTTC; CDR3 protein: CSVGRDLSYNEQFF
J gene: TRBJ2-1; clone size: many; V gene: TRBV7-8; D gene: TRBD2; CDR3 DNA: TGTGCCAGCAGCTATCGACTAGCGGGGGGATACAATGAGCAGTTCTTC; CDR3 protein: CASSYRLAGGYNEQFF
J gene: TRBJ2-5; clone size: many; V gene: TRBV4-2; D gene: NA; CDR3 DNA: TGTGCCAGCAGCCAAGGCCGTGCTAGCCGGGAAGAGACCCAGTACTTC; CDR3 protein: CASSQGRASREETQYF
J gene: TRBJ1-6; clone size: NA; V gene: TRBV20-1; D gene: TRBD1; CDR3 DNA: TGCAGTGCTACGAGGGACAGGGCAAATTCACCCCTCCACTTT; CDR3 protein: CSATRDRANSPLHF